This T cell receptor (beta chain) is from a study of glioma-infiltrating T cells. Notes on the study in general: Tissue-blood divergence was below expectation in non-neoplastic patients, above in gliomas. CDR3 overlap between tissue and blood was very small.

This clonotype counts as medium-sized. No antigen is known for it. The CDR3 totals 13 residues. The ends were cut back, 3 bases at V and 7 bases at J, with 10 bases in the middle. Per the germline V gene, CDR1 is SGHTA and CDR2 is FQGNSA. The iRepertoire nested amplicon-rescue multiplex PCR amplified TCR alpha and beta CDR3s from RNA. Input was roughly 95-400 ng of tissue mRNA or PBMC total RNA. TCRdb fed the multiplex PCR reads into MiXCR, producing one record per CDR3 protein. The sample contains about 3,900 distinct CDR3 sequences, less than 40% of which appear only once. The TCR comes from a human donor with low-grade glioma or glioblastoma, undergoing nonglioma brain surgery, or in good health (not recorded which). The V gene is TRBV7-2, the J gene TRBJ2-1; tentatively, D is TRBD2 (7 bases). Sequencing was carried out using glioma tissue, nonneoplastic brain tissue, or PBMCs (not recorded which). The CDR3 here is CASSLGGPNEQFF. CDR3 sequence (DNA): TGTGCCAGCAGCTTGGGGGGGCCGAATGAGCAGTTCTTC.